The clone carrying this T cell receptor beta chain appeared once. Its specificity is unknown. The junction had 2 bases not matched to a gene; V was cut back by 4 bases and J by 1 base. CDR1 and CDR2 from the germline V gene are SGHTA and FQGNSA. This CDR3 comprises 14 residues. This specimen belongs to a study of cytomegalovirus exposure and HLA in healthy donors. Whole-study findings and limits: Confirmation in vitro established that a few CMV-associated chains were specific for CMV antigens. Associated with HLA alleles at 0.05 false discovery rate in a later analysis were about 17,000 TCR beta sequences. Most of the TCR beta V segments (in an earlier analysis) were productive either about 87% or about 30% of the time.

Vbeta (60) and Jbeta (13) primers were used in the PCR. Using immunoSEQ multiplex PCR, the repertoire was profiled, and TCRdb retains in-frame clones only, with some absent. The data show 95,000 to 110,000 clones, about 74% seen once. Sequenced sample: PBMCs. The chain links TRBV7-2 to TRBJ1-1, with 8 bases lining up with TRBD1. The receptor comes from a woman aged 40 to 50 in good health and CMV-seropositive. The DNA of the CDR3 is TGTGCCAGCAGCTGGGACAGGAGGAACACTGAAGCTTTCTTT. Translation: CASSWDRRNTEAFF.